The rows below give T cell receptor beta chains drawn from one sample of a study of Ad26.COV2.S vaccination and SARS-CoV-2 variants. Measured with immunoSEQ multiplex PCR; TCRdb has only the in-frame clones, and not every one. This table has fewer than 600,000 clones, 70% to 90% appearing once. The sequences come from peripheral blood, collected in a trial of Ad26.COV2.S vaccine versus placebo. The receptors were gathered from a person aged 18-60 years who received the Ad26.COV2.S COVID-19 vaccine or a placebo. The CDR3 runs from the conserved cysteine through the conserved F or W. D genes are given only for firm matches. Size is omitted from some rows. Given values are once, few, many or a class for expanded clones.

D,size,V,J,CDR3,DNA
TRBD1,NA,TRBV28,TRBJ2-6,CASSPRIGTGGAGANVLTF,TGTGCCAGCAGCCCCCGTATCGGGACAGGGGGCGCTGGGGCCAACGTCCTGACTTTC
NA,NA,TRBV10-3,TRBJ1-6,CAISGEGQGSSSPLHF,TGTGCCATCAGTGGCGAGGGGCAGGGTTCGAGTTCACCCCTCCACTTT
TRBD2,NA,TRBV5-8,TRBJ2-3,CASSLAMAGGPHSTDTQYF,TGTGCCAGCAGCTTGGCTATGGCGGGAGGGCCCCATAGCACAGATACGCAGTATTTT
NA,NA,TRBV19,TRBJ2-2,CATRDSNTGELFF,TGTGCCACGCGGGACTCGAACACCGGGGAGCTGTTTTTT
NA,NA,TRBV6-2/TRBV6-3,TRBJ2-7,CASSQEDIYEQYF,TGTGCCAGCAGTCAGGAGGACATTTACGAGCAGTACTTC
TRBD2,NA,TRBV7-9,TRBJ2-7,CASSLLLAGNYEQYF,TGTGCCAGCAGCTTATTACTAGCGGGAAACTACGAGCAGTACTTC
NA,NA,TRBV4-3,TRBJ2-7,CASSPYTGNYEQYF,TGCGCCAGCAGCCCATATACAGGGAACTACGAGCAGTACTTC
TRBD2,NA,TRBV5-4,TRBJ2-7,CASSLDSGGFYEQYF,TGTGCCAGCAGCCTGGACAGCGGGGGGTTCTACGAGCAGTACTTC
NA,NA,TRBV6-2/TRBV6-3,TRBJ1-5,CASSYGYGFNQPQHF,TGTGCCAGCAGTTACGGTTACGGTTTCAATCAGCCCCAGCATTTT
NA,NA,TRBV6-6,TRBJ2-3,CASSYPTIYTQYF,TGTGCCAGCAGTTACCCGACTATTTATACGCAGTATTTT
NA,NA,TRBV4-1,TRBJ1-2,CASSPGPADYGYTF,TGCGCCAGCAGCCCGGGGCCCGCAGACTATGGCTACACCTTC
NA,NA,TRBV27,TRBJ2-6,CATRRSGANVLTF,TGTGCCACGCGGCGCTCTGGGGCCAACGTCCTGACTTTC
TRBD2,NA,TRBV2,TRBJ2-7,CASIALAGGPEQYF,TGTGCCAGCATTGCGCTAGCGGGAGGGCCGGAGCAGTACTTC
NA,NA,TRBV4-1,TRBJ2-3,CASSQDRKSTDTQYF,TGCGCCAGCAGCCAAGATCGGAAGAGCACAGATACGCAGTATTTT
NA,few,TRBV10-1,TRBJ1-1,CASRAGTRGLNTEAFF,TGCGCCAGCAGAGCCGGGACCCGGGGGCTGAACACTGAAGCTTTCTTT
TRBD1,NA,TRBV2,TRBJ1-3,CASSEGQGPSGNTIYF,TGTGCCAGCAGTGAGGGACAGGGCCCCTCTGGAAACACCATATATTTT
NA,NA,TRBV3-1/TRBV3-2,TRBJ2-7,CASSRDTSYEQYF,TGTGCCAGCAGCCGGGACACCTCCTACGAGCAGTACTTC
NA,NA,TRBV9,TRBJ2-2,CASSAWGKGSTGELFF,TGTGCCAGCAGCGCGTGGGGGAAAGGTAGCACCGGGGAGCTGTTTTTT
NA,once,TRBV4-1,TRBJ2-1,CASSQDPQRTYNEQFF,TGCGCCAGCAGCCAAGATCCGCAGAGAACCTACAATGAGCAGTTCTTC
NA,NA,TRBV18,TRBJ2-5,CASSPQGGETQYF,TGTGCCAGCTCACCACAGGGAGGAGAGACCCAGTACTTC
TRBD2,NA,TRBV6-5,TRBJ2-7,CASTEALAGGEQYF,TGTGCCAGCACCGAGGCACTAGCGGGCGGCGAGCAGTACTTC
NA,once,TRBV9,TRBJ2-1,CASTPYGVNPGANEQFF,TGTGCCAGCACCCCGTATGGTGTCAACCCCGGGGCCAATGAGCAGTTCTTC